This note documents a single T cell receptor (beta chain) sequence. Germline loops: CDR1 MNHNS, CDR2 SASEGT. This CDR3 contains 18 residues. V dropped 2 bases and J dropped 3; count of bases not matched to a gene: 11. The data stem from a study of Graves' ophthalmopathy and Graves' hyperthyroidism. In the study overall: Sampling took place at initial diagnosis, with peripheral blood obtained before any treatment.

Amplification of the TCR beta CDR3 regions used RNA transcripts (as template). The first round was an RT-PCR with HTBI primers, and the second round was a multiplex PCR. TCRdb independently ran MiXCR on the multiplex PCR reads; one entry per CDR3 protein. The sample lists roughly 350,000 distinct CDR3 sequences; roughly 17% were seen once. The V call is TRBV6-1, the J call TRBJ2-2, with TRBD1 matching over 8 bases. The TCR comes from an adult woman with stable Graves' hyperthyroidism. Sequencing was performed on peripheral blood. CDR3 residues: CASSELILQGAHTGELFF. CDR3 sequence (DNA): TGTGCCAGCAGTGAATTGATTCTTCAGGGGGCGCACACCGGGGAGCTGTTTTTT.